This paragraph reports one TCR beta chain. Its binding antigen is unknown. No much larger clone exists at a distance of one base, and base qualities are not known. From the cysteine up to the phenylalanine, the CDR3 has a length of 14 residues. The CDR3 DNA has 42 bases and is translated from base 1. The junction shows trimming of 6 bases on V and 4 bases on J, plus 16 bases between the germline ends. The germline V gene encodes CDR1 SNHLY and CDR2 FYNNEI. Libraries were constructed by PCR. Sequencing relied on an Illumina HiSeq 2500. TCR libraries were prepared with molecular barcoding, using unique molecular identifiers to normalize TCRbeta repertoire quantification. TCRdb cleaned the public reads at Q25 with fastp, built clones with MiXCR and kept in-frame beta chains. Rows merge per CDR3 protein into single entries with the most common DNA and genes. This sample gives some 460,000 distinct CDR3 sequences in total; under 20% of them show up just once. Jointly, the top ten make up under 30% of the sample.

In the paper's terms, the treatment or condition label means: allogeneic hematopoietic cell transplantation with graft depleted of TCRalphabeta T cells and CD19 B cells. TCRalphabeta/CD19-depleted allogeneic hematopoietic cell grafts were given to the transplant recipients, all of whom were children. The data belong to a study of T-cell reconstitution after alpha-beta-depleted transplantation in children (dated by TCRdb to about 2016). In terms of the full investigation: The study quantitatively tracked T-cell immune reconstitution after TCRalphabeta/CD19-depleted allogeneic hematopoietic cell transplantation in children using TCR repertoire profiling.

General study outcomes and caveats: The apparently early recovery of alphabetaT-cell counts about two months after transplant reportedly depended on only several hundred rapidly expanded clones that came from non-depleted graft cells. The frequencies of hyperexpanded clones fell over the following months, and after one year, T-cell counts and TCRbeta diversity were mostly attributed to newly produced T cells. In some patients, the high TCRbeta diversity seen at day 60 was put down to recipient T cells and intrathymic progenitors that had survived conditioning.

The starting material was PBMCs, mostly from graft donor cells, obtained 360 days after TCRalphabeta/CD19-depleted stem cell transplant. The origin of this receptor is a boy younger than two who had a stem cell transplant for Wiskott-Aldrich syndrome, so the T cells may come from the graft donor. The chain is assembled from TRBV2 and TRBJ2-7; there is no confident call for the D gene. The CDR3 sequence is CASRSPVILYEQYF. The sequenced DNA is TGTGCCAGCAGGTCGCCGGTAATTTTATACGAGCAGTACTTC.